This TCR beta chain was retrieved from a study of T cell repertoires in cytomegalovirus infection. The table lists this clonotype with many counts. MiXCR was run by TCRdb on the reads, yielding one entry per CDR3 protein. The repertoire holds approximately 500,000 distinct CDR3 sequences, 11% seen once, with roughly a tenth in the top ten. Germline CDR1 reads MNHEY; CDR2 reads SVGAGI. CDR3 size: 13 residues. Trimming took off 2 bases at V and 4 bases at J, with 8 bases between the two ends. This chain joins TRBV6-5 and TRBJ1-1; D remains ambiguous. Sequenced sample: PBMCs. The receptor's source is a human donor in good health (CMV status not recorded). Some clones in this sample may be carry-over from other donors' samples. The CDR3 loop is CASSYPGSTEAFF. The DNA for the CDR3 is TGTGCCAGCAGTTACCCTGGTAGCACTGAAGCTTTCTTT.